This T cell receptor beta chain was sequenced for a study of CD8 T cells in Susac syndrome (dated by TCRdb to the late 2010s). Study-level background: Whether CD8+ T cell activation and differentiation in Susac syndrome was antigen driven was tested using repertoire sequencing. CD8+ T cell repertoire clonality was compared between about a dozen healthy donors, approximately 14 Susac syndrome patients and approximately 16 multiple sclerosis patients.

Study-level results and caveats: The TCR sequencing and HLA analysis was acknowledged to have included a relatively small number of individuals.

Peripheral blood CD8+ and CD4+ T cells from healthy donors, Susac syndrome patients and multiple sclerosis patients were profiled using high-throughput TCR beta sequencing. Treatment-naive patients with stable or active relapsing-remitting disease fulfilling revised McDonald criteria were used as multiple sclerosis controls. Bulk CD8+ and CD4+ T cells were purified by magnetic negative isolation, whereas CD8+ TEMRA cells were enriched by FACS. Blood was drawn into EDTA tubes, processed within 24 hours, and PBMCs were isolated by density gradient centrifugation. PBMCs intended for TCR sequencing were frozen in liquid nitrogen and were later thawed in a 37 degrees C water bath. Purity of sorted or isolated CD4+, CD8+ and CD8+ TEMRA cells was at least 90%. About this clonotype itself: The specificity of this receptor is unknown. Within one base of it there is no much larger clone, and no base qualities were kept.

For this chain, trimming is 6 bases at the V end and 2 bases at the J end, and the number of junction bases without a gene match is 13. The CDR3 runs 17 residues from the cysteine to the phenylalanine. The DNA shown is the 51-base CDR3, in frame from base 1. The germline V gene specifies SQVTM as CDR1 and ANQGSEA as CDR2. RNA was extracted using the RNeasy kit, and roughly 0.45 to 1 microgram was reverse transcribed with random hexamers. TCR beta CDR3 regions were amplified with the immunoSEQ multiplex PCR assay covering 54 Vbeta and 13 Jbeta segments. PCR amplification bias was corrected using a synthetic template baseline for primer optimization and computational correction. In the original analysis: Reads were annotated to V, D and J genes according to IMGT and were analyzed with immunoSEQ Analyzer, with only productive sequences retained. To calculate clonality, Shannon entropy was normalized by log2 of the number of productive unique sequences and then subtracted from one. For each patient and control, public and private clones were evaluated among the 100 most prevalent clones. Clones were defined as Susac-specific when absent from the healthy and MS cohorts, from over 950 published viral clones and from other ImmuneACCESS disease sequences. TCRdb cleaned the public reads at Q25 with fastp, built clones with MiXCR and kept in-frame beta chains. Entries are consolidated by CDR3 protein sequence, retaining the most common genes and DNA. TCRdb, rather than the study authors, made the V and J calls. Here the sample has 200,000 to 250,000 distinct CDR3 sequences; about 93% occur a single time. About 0.13% of the sample belongs to the ten largest clones.

This sequence was found in a human donor with multiple sclerosis. The specimen sequenced was CD8+ T cells from PBMCs. The sequence is built from TRBV29-1 and TRBJ2-6; a stretch of 7 junction bases matches TRBD1. The CDR3 region reads CSVLPGTETPGANVLTF. The nucleotides are TGCAGCGTCTTACCAGGGACAGAGACCCCTGGGGCCAACGTCCTGACTTTC. Beyond the CDR3, the reference TRBV29-1 and TRBJ2-6 genes provide the residues; the full variable domain reads: SAVISQKPSRDICQRGTSLTIQCQVDSQVTMMFWYRQQPGQSLTLIATANQGSEATYESGFVIDKFPISRPNLTFSTLTVSNMSPEDSSIYLCSVLPGTETPGANVLTFGAGSRLTVL.